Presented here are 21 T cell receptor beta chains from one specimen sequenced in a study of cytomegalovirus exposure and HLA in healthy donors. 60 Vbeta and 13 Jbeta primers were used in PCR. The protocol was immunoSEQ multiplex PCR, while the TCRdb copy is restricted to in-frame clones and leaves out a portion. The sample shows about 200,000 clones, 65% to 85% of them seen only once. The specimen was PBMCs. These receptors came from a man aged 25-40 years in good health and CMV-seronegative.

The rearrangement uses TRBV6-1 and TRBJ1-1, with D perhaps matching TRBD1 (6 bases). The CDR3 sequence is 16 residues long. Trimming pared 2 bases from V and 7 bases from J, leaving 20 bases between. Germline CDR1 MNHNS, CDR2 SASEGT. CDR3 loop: CASSEPNFRQAYEAFF. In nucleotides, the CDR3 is TGTGCCAGCAGTGAACCCAACTTTAGACAGGCATATGAAGCTTTCTTT.

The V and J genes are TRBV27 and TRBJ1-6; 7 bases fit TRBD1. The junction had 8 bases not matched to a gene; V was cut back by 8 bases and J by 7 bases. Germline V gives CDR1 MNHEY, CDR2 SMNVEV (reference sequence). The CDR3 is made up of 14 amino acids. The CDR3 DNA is TGTGCCAGCGCCTGGGCAGGGGGAAATTCACCCCTCCACTTT. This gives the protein CASAWAGGNSPLHF.

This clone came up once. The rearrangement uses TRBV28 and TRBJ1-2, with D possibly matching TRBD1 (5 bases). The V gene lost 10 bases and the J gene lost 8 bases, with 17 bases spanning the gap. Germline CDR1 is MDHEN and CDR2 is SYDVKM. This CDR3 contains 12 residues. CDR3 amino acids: CATSRGGLGYTF. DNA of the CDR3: TGTGCCACTTCACGGGGGGGATTGGGCTACACCTTC.

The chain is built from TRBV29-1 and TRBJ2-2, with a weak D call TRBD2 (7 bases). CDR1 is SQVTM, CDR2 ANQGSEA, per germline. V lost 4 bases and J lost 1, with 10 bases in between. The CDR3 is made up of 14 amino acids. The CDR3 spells CSVGGGRNTGELFF. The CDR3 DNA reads TGCAGCGTTGGCGGGGGCCGGAACACCGGGGAGCTGTTTTTT.

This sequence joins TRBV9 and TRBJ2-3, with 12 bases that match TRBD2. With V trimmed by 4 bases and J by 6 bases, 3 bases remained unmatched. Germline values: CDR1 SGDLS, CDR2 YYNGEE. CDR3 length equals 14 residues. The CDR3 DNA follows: TGTGCCAGCAGCACCGGGACTAGCGGGGATACGCAGTATTTT. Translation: CASSTGTSGDTQYF.

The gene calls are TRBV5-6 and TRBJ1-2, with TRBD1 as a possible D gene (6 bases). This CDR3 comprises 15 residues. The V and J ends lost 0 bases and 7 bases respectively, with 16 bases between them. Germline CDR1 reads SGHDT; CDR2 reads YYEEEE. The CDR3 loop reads CASSLGGRGTSGYTF. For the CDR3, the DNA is TGTGCCAGCAGCTTGGGAGGCAGGGGAACTAGTGGCTACACCTTC.

The CDR3 loop is CASSQDPGDEQYF. The CDR3 region has the DNA TGTGCCAGCAGCCAAGATCCAGGGGACGAGCAGTACTTC. The rearrangement links TRBV4-2 to TRBJ2-5, with a tentative D call TRBD1 (6 bases). Gene TRBJ2-7 matches the end of the DNA better, so the J call may be wrong. The CDR3 contains 13 residues. The V gene's germline CDR1 is LGHNA and CDR2 YNFKEQ.

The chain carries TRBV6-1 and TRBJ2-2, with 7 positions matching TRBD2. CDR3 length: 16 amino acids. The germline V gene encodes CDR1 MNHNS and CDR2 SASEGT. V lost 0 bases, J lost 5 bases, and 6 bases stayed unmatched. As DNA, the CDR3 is TGTGCCAGCAGTGAAGCCGGGGGAGGGAAGACCGGGGAGCTGTTTTTT. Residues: CASSEAGGGKTGELFF.

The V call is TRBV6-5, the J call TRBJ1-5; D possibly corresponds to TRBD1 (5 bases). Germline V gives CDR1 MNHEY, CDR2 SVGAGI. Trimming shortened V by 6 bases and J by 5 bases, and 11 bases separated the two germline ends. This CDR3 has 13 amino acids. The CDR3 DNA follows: TGTGCCAGCAGATCACGGGGGGATCAGCCCCAGCATTTT. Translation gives CASRSRGDQPQHF.

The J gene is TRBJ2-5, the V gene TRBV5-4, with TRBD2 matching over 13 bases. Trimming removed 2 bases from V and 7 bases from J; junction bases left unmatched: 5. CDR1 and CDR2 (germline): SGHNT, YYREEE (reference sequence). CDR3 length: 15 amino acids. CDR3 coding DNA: TGTGCCAGCAGCTTAGGACTAGCGGGGGCAGGGACCCAGTACTTC. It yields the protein CASSLGLAGAGTQYF. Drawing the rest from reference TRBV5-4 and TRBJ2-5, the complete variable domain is ETGVTQSPTHLIKTRGQQVTLRCSSQSGHNTVSWYQQALGQGPQFIFQYYREEENGRGNFPPRFSGLQFPNYSSELNVNALELDDSALYLCASSLGLAGAGTQYFGPGTRLLVL.

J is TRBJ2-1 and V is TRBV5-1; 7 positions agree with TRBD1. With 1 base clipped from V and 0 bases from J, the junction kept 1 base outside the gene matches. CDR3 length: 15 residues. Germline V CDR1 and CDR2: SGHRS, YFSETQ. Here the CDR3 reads CASSLPGGSYNEQFF. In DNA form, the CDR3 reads TGCGCCAGCAGCTTGCCAGGGGGCTCCTACAATGAGCAGTTCTTC.

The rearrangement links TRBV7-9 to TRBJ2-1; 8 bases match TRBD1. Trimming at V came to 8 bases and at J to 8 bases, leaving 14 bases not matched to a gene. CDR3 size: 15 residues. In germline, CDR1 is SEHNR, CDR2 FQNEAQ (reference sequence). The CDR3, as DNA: TGTGCCAGCCTAGTCCCGGGACAGGTTACAGATGAGCAGTTCTTC. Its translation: CASLVPGQVTDEQFF.

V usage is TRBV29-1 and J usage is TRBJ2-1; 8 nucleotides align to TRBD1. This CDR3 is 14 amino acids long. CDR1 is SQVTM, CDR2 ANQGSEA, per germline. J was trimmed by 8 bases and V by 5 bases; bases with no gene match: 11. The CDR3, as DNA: TGCAGCGTTTCTCTAAGACAGGGGCGGGATGAGCAGTTCTTC. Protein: CSVSLRQGRDEQFF.

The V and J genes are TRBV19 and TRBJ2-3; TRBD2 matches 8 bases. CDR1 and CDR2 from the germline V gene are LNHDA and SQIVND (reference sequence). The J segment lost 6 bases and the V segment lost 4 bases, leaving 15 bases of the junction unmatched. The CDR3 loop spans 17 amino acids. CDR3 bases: TGTGCCAGTAGTACCAATGCCGGGGGGGGGTTTGGTGATACGCAGTATTTT. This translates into CASSTNAGGGFGDTQYF. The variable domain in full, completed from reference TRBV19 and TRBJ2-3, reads DGGITQSPKYLFRKEGQNVTLSCEQNLNHDAMYWYRQDPGQGLRLIYYSQIVNDFQKGDIAEGYSVSREKKESFPLTVTSAQKNPTAFYLCASSTNAGGGFGDTQYFGPGTRLTVL.

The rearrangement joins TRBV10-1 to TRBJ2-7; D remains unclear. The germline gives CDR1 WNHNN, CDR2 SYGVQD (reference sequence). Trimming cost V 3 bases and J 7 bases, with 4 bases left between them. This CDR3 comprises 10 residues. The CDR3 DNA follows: TGCGCCAGCAGTGAAGCGGAGCAGTACTTC. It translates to CASSEAEQYF.

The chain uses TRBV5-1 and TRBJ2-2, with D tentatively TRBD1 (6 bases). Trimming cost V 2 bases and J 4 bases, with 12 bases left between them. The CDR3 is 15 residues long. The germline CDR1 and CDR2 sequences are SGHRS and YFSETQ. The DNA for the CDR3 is TGCGCCAGCAGCTTATTACAGGGCCCCACCGGGGAGCTGTTTTTT. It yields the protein CASSLLQGPTGELFF.

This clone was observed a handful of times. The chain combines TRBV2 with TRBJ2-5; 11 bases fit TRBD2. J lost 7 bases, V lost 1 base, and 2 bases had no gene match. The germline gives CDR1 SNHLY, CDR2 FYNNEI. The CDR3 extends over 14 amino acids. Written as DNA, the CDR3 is TGTGCCAGCAGTGAAGGACTAGCGGGAAGGACCCAGTACTTC. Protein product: CASSEGLAGRTQYF. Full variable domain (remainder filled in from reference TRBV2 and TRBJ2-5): EPEVTQTPSHQVTQMGQEVILRCVPISNHLYFYWYRQILGQKVEFLVSFYNNEISEKSEIFDDQFSVERPDGSNFTLKIRSTKLEDSAMYFCASSEGLAGRTQYFGPGTRLLVL.

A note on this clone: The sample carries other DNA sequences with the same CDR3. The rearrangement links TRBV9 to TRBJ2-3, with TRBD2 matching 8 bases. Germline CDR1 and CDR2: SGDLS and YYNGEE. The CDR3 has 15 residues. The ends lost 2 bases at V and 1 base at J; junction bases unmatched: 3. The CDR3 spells CASSVGGGGTDTQYF. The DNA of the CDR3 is TGTGCCAGCAGCGTCGGGGGGGGCGGCACAGATACGCAGTATTTT.

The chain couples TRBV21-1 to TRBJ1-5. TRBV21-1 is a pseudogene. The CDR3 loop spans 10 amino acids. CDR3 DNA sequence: TGTGCCAGCTTGGAGCAGCCCCAGCATTTT. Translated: CASLEQPQHF.

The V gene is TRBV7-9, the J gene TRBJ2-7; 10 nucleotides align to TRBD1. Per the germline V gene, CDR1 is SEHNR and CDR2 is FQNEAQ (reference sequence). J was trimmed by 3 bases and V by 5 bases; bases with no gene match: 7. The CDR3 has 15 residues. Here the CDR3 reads CASSRTGGSFYEQYF. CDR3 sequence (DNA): TGTGCCAGCAGCAGGACAGGGGGGAGCTTCTACGAGCAGTACTTC.

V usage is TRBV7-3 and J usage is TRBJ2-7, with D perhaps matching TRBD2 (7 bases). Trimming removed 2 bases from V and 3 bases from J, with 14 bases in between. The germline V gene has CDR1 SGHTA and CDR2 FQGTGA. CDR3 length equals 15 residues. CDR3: CASSLSGGRGYEQYF. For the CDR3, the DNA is TGTGCCAGCAGCTTATCGGGGGGCCGGGGCTACGAGCAGTACTTC.